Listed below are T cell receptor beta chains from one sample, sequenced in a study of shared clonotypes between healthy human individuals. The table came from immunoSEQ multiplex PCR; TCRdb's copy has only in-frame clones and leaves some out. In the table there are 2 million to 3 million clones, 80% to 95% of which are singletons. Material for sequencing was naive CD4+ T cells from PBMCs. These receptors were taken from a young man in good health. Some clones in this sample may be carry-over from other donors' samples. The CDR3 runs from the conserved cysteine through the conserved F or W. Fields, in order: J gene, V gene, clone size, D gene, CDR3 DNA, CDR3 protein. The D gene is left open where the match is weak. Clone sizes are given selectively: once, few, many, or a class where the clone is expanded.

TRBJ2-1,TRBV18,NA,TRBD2,TGTGCCAGCTCACCGGGACTAGTCAGCTACAATGAGCAGTTCTTC,CASSPGLVSYNEQFF
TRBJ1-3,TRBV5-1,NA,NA,TGCGCCAGCAGCTTGGCGAGGACGGCTGGGAACACCATATATTTT,CASSLARTAGNTIYF
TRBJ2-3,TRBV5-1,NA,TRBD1,TGCGCCAGCAGCCGGAACCAACCGAGGGACAGGGGGCGCCTGGATACGCAGTATTTT,CASSRNQPRDRGRLDTQYF
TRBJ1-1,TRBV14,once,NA,TGTGCCAGCAGCCCCCTGGGGATTAACGCGTATGCTTTCTTT,CASSPLGINAYAFF
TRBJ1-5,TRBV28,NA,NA,TGTGCCAGCGCCGGCCGGGGGTCGGGCAATCTGCCCCAGCATTTT,CASAGRGSGNLPQHF
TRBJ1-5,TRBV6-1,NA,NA,TGTGCCAGCAGTGACCTAGGGGCTCAGCCCCAGCATTTT,CASSDLGAQPQHF
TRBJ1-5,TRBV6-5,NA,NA,TGTGCCAGTAAATCAGGGGCCTTGAATCAGCCCCAGCATTTT,CASKSGALNQPQHF
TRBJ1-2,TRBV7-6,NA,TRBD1,TGTGCCAGCAGCCCTGGACAGGGCTACTATGGCTACACCTTC,CASSPGQGYYGYTF
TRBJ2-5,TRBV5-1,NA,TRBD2,TGCGCCAGCAGCTTGGTCAGTAGCGGGGGGGAGACCCAGTACTTC,CASSLVSSGGETQYF
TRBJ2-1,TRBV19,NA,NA,TGTGCCAGTACCCCATGGGGGAGGCGGAACAATGAGCAGTTCTTC,CASTPWGRRNNEQFF
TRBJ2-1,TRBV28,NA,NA,TGTGCCAGCAGCCAACTGAAGGGATCCTACAATGAGCAGTTCTTC,CASSQLKGSYNEQFF
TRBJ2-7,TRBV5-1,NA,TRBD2,TGCGCCAGCAGCTCGACTAGCGGGTTTTACGAGCAGTACTTC,CASSSTSGFYEQYF
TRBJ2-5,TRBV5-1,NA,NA,TGCGCCAGCAGCTTCCCCGGGCAAGAGACCCAGTACTTC,CASSFPGQETQYF
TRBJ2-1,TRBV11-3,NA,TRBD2,TGTGCCAGCAGCAAGCCAGCGGGAGGTGTCAATGAGCAGTTCTTC,CASSKPAGGVNEQFF
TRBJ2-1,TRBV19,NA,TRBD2,TGTGCCAGCCGGGGACTAGCGGGAGGGGGGTCCTACAATGAGCAGTTCTTC,CASRGLAGGGSYNEQFF
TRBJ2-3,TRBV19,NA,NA,TGTGCCAGTAGTAATCCCGTTACAGGATCGGATACGCAGTATTTT,CASSNPVTGSDTQYF
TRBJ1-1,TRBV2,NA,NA,TGTGCCAGCAGTGATAGGGGTTTCGGGACTGAAGCTTTCTTT,CASSDRGFGTEAFF
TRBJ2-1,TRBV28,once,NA,TGTGCCAGCAGTTCATCCTCCGCAGGCTACAATGAGCAGTTCTTC,CASSSSSAGYNEQFF
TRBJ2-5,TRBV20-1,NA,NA,TGCAGTGTCGCTCCCCAAGAGACCCAGTACTTC,CSVAPQETQYF
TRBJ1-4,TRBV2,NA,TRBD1,TGTGCCAGCAGCAATCAGGGGGCAACTAATGAAAAACTGTTTTTT,CASSNQGATNEKLFF
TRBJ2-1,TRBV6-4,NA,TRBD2,TGTGCCAGCAAGGCTTTTGCGGGAGGCTACAATGAGCAGTTCTTC,CASKAFAGGYNEQFF
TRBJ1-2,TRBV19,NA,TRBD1,TGTGCCAGTAGTTCCCCTAGGACAGGAGTCAACTATGGCTACACCTTC,CASSSPRTGVNYGYTF
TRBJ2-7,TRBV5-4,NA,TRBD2,TGTGCCAGCGGGCAAGCGGGGTACGAGCAGTACTTC,CASGQAGYEQYF
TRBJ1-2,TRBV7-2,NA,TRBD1,TGTGCCAGCAGCATACGTACAGGGGGCGCATCCTATGGCTACACCTTC,CASSIRTGGASYGYTF
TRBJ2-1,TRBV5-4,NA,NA,TGTGCCAGCACCCCCCAGTTCGGCTCCTACAATGAGCAGTTCTTC,CASTPQFGSYNEQFF
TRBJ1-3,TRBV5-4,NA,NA,TGTGCCAGCAGCGAGGACCGAAACTCTGGAAACACCATATATTTT,CASSEDRNSGNTIYF
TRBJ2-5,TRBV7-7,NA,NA,TGTGCCAGCAGCTTGGGGACTTCACAAGAGACCCAGTACTTC,CASSLGTSQETQYF
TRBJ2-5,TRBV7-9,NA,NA,TGTGCCAGCAGCTCCAAGGGGGGGCTCGAGACCCAGTACTTC,CASSSKGGLETQYF
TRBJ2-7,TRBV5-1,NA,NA,TGCGCCAGCAGCTCGGACGGTTATTCCTACGAGCAGTACTTC,CASSSDGYSYEQYF
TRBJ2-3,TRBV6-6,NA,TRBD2,TGTGCCAGCAGTAAACTCGGACTAGCGGGACTAGATACGCAGTATTTT,CASSKLGLAGLDTQYF
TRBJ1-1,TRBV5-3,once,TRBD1,TGTGCCAGAAGCCCCTCAGACAGGGACACTGAAGCTTTCTTT,CARSPSDRDTEAFF